The rows below give T cell receptor beta chains drawn from one sample of a study of shared T cell receptors in the human thymus. Data came from immunoSEQ multiplex PCR; TCRdb stores just in-frame clones and leaves some out. The sample includes about 500,000 clones, about 80% of them seen just once. The data were also submitted as part of a second study, on human thymus T cells.

Sequenced sample: thymocytes. The receptors were sampled from a boy younger than two with a congenital heart defect. Both conserved end residues are part of each CDR3. Not all rows give a size; the values are once, few, many and, for expanded clones, a class.

J: TRBJ1-5
size: .
V: TRBV28
CDR3: CASRTPSNQPQHF

J: TRBJ2-7
size: .
V: TRBV4-1
CDR3: CASSQAATYEQYF

J: TRBJ2-3
size: .
V: TRBV6-4
CDR3: CASSASSGGSDTQYF

J: TRBJ1-6
size: .
V: TRBV5-6
CDR3: CASSLGLRGSSYNSPLHF

J: TRBJ1-3
size: once
V: TRBV11-2
CDR3: CASSLRRGGLSGNTIYF

J: TRBJ2-5
size: .
V: TRBV29-1
CDR3: CSVEGGLLAAQGAQYF

J: TRBJ2-1
size: .
V: TRBV29-1
CDR3: CSARLAGYNEQFF

J: TRBJ2-7
size: few
V: TRBV4-1
CDR3: CASSRSFGTSGSTHEQYF

J: TRBJ2-7
size: .
V: TRBV30
CDR3: CAWSLGGTGEYEQYF

J: TRBJ2-7
size: once
V: TRBV4-1
CDR3: CASSQDWGGDRVGPYEQYF

J: TRBJ2-7
size: .
V: TRBV19
CDR3: CASSIVDRGGYEQYF

J: TRBJ2-2
size: once
V: TRBV11-1
CDR3: CASSPPRDTGELFF

J: TRBJ1-4
size: .
V: TRBV4-3
CDR3: CASSHAGTGGNEKLFF

J: TRBJ1-1
size: .
V: TRBV19
CDR3: CASSIDPGQGPGFPEAFF

J: TRBJ2-7
size: .
V: TRBV10-3
CDR3: CAISELPRDRTNHEQYF

J: TRBJ2-7
size: .
V: TRBV11-2
CDR3: CASSLEPGQGCSNEQYF

J: TRBJ2-5
size: .
V: TRBV5-6
CDR3: CASSYLTGTSQETQYF

J: TRBJ2-5
size: .
V: TRBV13
CDR3: CAGPNGTLNQETQYF

J: TRBJ1-5
size: few
V: TRBV28
CDR3: CASRRGNQPQHF

J: TRBJ2-7
size: .
V: TRBV28
CDR3: CASSSKLAGTYEQYF

J: TRBJ2-1
size: .
V: TRBV6-4
CDR3: CASSDSGGSWNEQFF

J: TRBJ2-7
size: .
V: TRBV7-7
CDR3: CASSPLMLGQGGTYEQYF

J: TRBJ2-7
size: .
V: TRBV11-3
CDR3: CASSPEGSSSEQYF

J: TRBJ2-7
size: few
V: TRBV27
CDR3: CASSSWEQGAHEQYF

J: TRBJ2-1
size: .
V: TRBV30
CDR3: CAWSASRGGDNEQFF

J: TRBJ2-7
size: .
V: TRBV14
CDR3: CASSQDGDSSYEQYF

J: .
size: .
V: TRBV5-1
CDR3: CASRDRRSYEQYF

J: TRBJ2-2
size: .
V: TRBV7-3
CDR3: CASSLIRGTGNTGELFF

J: TRBJ1-2
size: .
V: TRBV4-3
CDR3: CASSQTVRAYGYTF

J: TRBJ2-3
size: few
V: TRBV28
CDR3: CASKKGQGSDTQYF

J: TRBJ2-1
size: .
V: TRBV2
CDR3: CASSGGQGNEQFF

J: TRBJ2-5
size: .
V: TRBV6-5
CDR3: CASSYSRTSGGETQYF

J: TRBJ2-7
size: .
V: TRBV20-1
CDR3: CSVPGGYEQYF

J: TRBJ2-7
size: .
V: TRBV4-1
CDR3: CASSRQGPSSYEQYF

J: TRBJ1-1
size: .
V: TRBV19
CDR3: CASSSRQGRTEAFF

J: TRBJ2-2
size: .
V: TRBV7-9
CDR3: CASSIEARRSRTGELFF

J: TRBJ1-3
size: few
V: TRBV5-1
CDR3: CASSSRTGFGNTIYF

J: TRBJ2-3
size: .
V: TRBV4-3
CDR3: CASSQEIGPYTDTQYF

J: TRBJ1-1
size: .
V: TRBV29-1
CDR3: CSVGGQGAITEAFF

J: TRBJ2-7
size: .
V: TRBV18
CDR3: CASSNYHSYEQYF

J: TRBJ2-5
size: .
V: TRBV29-1
CDR3: CSVEGVQRGETQYF

J: TRBJ2-2
size: .
V: TRBV28
CDR3: CASSPPSSGRGGGELFF

J: TRBJ1-2
size: .
V: TRBV6-1
CDR3: CASRDRGHGYTF

J: TRBJ1-2
size: .
V: TRBV19
CDR3: CASSSRPSRLPPNYGYTF

J: TRBJ2-3
size: .
V: TRBV5-6
CDR3: CASSFWLRTGEGGTDTQYF

J: TRBJ2-3
size: .
V: TRBV29-1
CDR3: CSVEEVGTGNADTQYF

J: TRBJ2-7
size: .
V: TRBV30
CDR3: CACRREGELNEQYF

J: TRBJ2-1
size: few
V: TRBV21-1
CDR3: CASSKGRLAGECDEQFF

J: TRBJ2-3
size: .
V: TRBV9
CDR3: CASSVAYEGPDTQYF

J: TRBJ1-2
size: .
V: TRBV5-6
CDR3: CASSSPGLPRRYTF

J: TRBJ1-1
size: .
V: TRBV25-1
CDR3: CASSGPGGGGTEAFF

J: TRBJ2-7
size: .
V: TRBV30
CDR3: CAWSVRRSCRGVVYEQYF

J: TRBJ2-2
size: .
V: TRBV9
CDR3: CASSVEASGRGGTGELFF

J: TRBJ2-3
size: .
V: TRBV15
CDR3: CATSRDGDRGGGTDTQYF

J: TRBJ1-5
size: .
V: TRBV5-8
CDR3: CASSLDRGNQPQHF

J: TRBJ2-1
size: .
V: TRBV27
CDR3: CASSLRRGNNEQFF

J: TRBJ1-5
size: .
V: TRBV19
CDR3: CASSPTGYSNQPQHF